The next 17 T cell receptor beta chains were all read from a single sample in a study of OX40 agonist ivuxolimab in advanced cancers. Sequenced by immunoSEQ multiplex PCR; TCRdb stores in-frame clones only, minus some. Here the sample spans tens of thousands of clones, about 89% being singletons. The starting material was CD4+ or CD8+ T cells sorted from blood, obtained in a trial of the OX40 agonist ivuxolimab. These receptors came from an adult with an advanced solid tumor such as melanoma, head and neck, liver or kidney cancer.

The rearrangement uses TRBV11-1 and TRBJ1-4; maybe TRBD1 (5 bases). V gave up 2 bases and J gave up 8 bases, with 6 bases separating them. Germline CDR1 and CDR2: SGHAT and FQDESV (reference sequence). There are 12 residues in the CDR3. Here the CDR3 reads CASSLQGEKLFF. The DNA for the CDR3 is TGTGCCAGCAGCTTACAGGGAGAAAAACTGTTTTTT.

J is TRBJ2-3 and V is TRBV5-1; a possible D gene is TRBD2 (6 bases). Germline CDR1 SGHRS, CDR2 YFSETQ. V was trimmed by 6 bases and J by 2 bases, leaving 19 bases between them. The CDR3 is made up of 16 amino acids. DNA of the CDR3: TGCGCCAGCAAGCCGGGGAGGCAGGCGAACACAGATACGCAGTATTTT. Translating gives CASKPGRQANTDTQYF.

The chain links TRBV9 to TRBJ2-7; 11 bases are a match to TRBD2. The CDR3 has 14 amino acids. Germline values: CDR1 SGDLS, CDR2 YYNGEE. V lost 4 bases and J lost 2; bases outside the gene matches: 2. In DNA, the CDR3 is TGTGCCAGCAGCCGGGGACTAGCGGCCTACGAGCAGTACTTC. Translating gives CASSRGLAAYEQYF.

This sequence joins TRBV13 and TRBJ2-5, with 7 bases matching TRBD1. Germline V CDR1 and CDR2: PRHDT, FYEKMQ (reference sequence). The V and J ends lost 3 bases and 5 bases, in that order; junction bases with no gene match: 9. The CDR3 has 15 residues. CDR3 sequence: CASSLNRGRGETQYF. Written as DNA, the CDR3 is TGTGCCAGCAGCTTGAATAGGGGGCGCGGGGAGACCCAGTACTTC.

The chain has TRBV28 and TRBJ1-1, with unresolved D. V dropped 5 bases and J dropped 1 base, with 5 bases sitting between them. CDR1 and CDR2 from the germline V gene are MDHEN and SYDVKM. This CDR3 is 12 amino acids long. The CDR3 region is CASSLGNTEAFF. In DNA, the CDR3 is TGTGCCAGCAGTCTGGGGAACACTGAAGCTTTCTTT.

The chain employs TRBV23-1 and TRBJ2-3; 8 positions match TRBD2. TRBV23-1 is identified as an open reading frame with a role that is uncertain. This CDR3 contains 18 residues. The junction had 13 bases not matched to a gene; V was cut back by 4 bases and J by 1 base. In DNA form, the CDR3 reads TGCGCCAGCAGTCCCCCGAGCGGGGGTGGAGGGGGCACAGATACGCAGTATTTT. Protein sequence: CASSPPSGGGGGTDTQYF.

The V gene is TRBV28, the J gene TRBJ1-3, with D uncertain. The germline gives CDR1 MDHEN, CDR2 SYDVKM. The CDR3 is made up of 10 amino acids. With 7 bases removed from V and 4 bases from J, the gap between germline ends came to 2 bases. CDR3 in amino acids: CASTGNTIYF. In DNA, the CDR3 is TGTGCCAGCACGGGAAACACCATATATTTT.

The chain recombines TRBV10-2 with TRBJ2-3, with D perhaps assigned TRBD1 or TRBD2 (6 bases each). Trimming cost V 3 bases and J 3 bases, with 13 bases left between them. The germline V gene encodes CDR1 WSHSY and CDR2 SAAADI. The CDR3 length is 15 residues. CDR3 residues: CASSDKGGGTDTQYF. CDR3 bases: TGCGCCAGCAGTGATAAGGGGGGCGGAACAGATACGCAGTATTTT.

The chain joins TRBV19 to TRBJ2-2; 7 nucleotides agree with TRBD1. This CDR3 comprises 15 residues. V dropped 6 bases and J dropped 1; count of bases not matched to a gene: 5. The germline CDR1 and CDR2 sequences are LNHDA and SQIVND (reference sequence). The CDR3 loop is CASRPHRGNTGELFF. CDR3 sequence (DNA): TGTGCCAGTAGGCCGCACAGGGGGAACACCGGGGAGCTGTTTTTT.

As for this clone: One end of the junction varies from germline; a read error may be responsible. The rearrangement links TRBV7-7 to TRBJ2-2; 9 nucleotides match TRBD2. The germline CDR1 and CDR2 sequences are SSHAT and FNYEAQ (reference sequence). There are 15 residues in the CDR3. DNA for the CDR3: TGTGCTAGCAGCTTAGCGGGGGTGATCACCGGGGAGCTGTTTTTT. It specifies CASSLAGVITGELFF. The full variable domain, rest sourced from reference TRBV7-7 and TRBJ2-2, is GAGVSQSPRYKVTKRGQDVTLRCDPISSHATLYWYQQALGQGPEFLTYFNYEAQPDKSGLPSDRFSAERPEGSISTLTIQRTEQRDSAMYRCASSLAGVITGELFFGEGSRLTVL.

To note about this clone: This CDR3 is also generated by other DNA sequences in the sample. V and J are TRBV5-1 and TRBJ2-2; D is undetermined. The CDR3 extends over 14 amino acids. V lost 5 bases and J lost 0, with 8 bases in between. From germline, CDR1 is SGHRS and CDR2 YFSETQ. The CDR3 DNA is TGCGCCAGCAGTTCAAAGACGAACACCGGGGAGCTGTTTTTT. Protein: CASSSKTNTGELFF.

The CDR3 region has the DNA TGTGCCAGCAGCTTGCAAAGATTAGCGGGAGCGCAAGAGCAGTACTTC. This codes for CASSLQRLAGAQEQYF. The J gene is TRBJ2-7, the V gene TRBV7-2, with 9 bases identical to TRBD2. Germline V gene sequence: CDR1 SGHTA, CDR2 FQGNSA. The CDR3 sequence is 16 residues long. The ends lost 3 bases at V and 7 bases at J; junction bases unmatched: 13.

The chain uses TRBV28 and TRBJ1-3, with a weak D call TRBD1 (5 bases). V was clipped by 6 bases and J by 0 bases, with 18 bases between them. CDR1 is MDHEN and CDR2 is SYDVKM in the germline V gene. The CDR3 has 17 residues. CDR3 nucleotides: TGTGCCAGCAGCCCTACCCTTGGGGCAAACTCTGGAAACACCATATATTTT. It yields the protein CASSPTLGANSGNTIYF.

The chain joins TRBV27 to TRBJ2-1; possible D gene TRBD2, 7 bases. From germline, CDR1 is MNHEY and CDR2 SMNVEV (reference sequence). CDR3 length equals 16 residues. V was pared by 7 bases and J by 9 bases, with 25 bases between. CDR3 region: CASTLRGGSRVGEQFF. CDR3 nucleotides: TGTGCCAGCACCCTGAGGGGGGGCTCCAGGGTGGGTGAGCAGTTCTTC.

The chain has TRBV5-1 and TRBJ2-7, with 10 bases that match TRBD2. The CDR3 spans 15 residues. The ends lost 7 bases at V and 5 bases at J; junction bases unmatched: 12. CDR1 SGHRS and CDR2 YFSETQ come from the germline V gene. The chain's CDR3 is CASAPFSSGSDEQYF. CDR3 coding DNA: TGCGCCAGCGCACCCTTCTCTAGCGGGAGTGACGAGCAGTACTTC.

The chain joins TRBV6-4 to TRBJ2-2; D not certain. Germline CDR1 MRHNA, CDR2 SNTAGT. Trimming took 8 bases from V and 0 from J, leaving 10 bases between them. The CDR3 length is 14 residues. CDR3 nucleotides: TGTGCCAGCCCCGGGCCATCGAACACCGGGGAGCTGTTTTTT. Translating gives CASPGPSNTGELFF.

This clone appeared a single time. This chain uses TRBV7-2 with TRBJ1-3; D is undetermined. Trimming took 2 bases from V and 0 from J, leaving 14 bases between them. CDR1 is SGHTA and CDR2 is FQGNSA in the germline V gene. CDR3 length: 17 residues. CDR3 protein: CASSLIRSSYSGNTIYF. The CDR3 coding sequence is TGTGCCAGCAGCTTAATACGTTCTAGCTACTCTGGAAACACCATATATTTT.